This TCR beta chain derives from a study of blood T cells in healthy people across ages. Primed by a sample-barcoded 5' primer and a J-beta primer mix, a second PCR proceeded for roughly 6 to 12 cycles. A single record per CDR3 protein comes from TCRdb applying MiXCR to the 5' RACE reads. The table lists about 1,400,000 distinct CDR3 sequences, approximately 63% of them singletons. There are 15 residues in the CDR3. J was trimmed by 4 bases and V by 5 bases; bases with no gene match: 9. The chain uses TRBV12-3 or TRBV12-4 and TRBJ2-3; 7 bases align to TRBD1. The receptor's source is a man in his late teens or twenties in good health. The sample was blood. The CDR3 region is CASSHQQGSADTQYF. CDR3 in DNA: TGTGCCAGCAGTCACCAACAGGGGAGCGCAGATACGCAGTATTTT.